A single sample gave rise to the 3 T cell receptor beta chains below, sequenced in a study of Graves' ophthalmopathy and Graves' hyperthyroidism. Amplification from RNA transcripts yielded the TCR beta CDR3 regions. HTBI primers served in a first-round RT-PCR, which a second-round multiplex PCR followed. TCRdb fed the multiplex PCR reads into MiXCR, producing one record per CDR3 protein. The repertoire has over 650,000 distinct CDR3 sequences, roughly 39% of them found once; the top ten carry roughly 3%. The source material was peripheral blood. Receptors were obtained from an adult man with Graves' ophthalmopathy.

CDR3 in DNA: TGCAGCGTTGACGGAGGGATCTCTCAAGAGACCCAGTACTTC. Protein: CSVDGGISQETQYF. The chain uses TRBV29-1 and TRBJ2-5, with a tentative D call TRBD2 (6 bases). Germline values: CDR1 SQVTM, CDR2 ANQGSEA. CDR3 length: 14 amino acids. The V end lost 3 bases, the J end lost 2 bases, and 13 bases lay between the germline ends.

Concerning this clonotype: A much larger clone lies a single base off, so this may be a read error. Lacking the conserved final phenylalanine or tryptophan, this CDR3 likely reflects a read error. This chain uses TRBV24-1 with TRBJ1-5; D possibly corresponds to TRBD1 (6 bases). Trimming shortened V by 4 bases and J by 1 base, and 10 bases separated the two germline ends. CDR3 size: 15 residues. CDR1 is KGHDR, CDR2 SFDVKD, per germline. CDR3 in DNA: TGTGCCACCAGTGAAGATGGACAGAGCAATCAGCCCCAGCATGTT. This gives the protein CATSEDGQSNQPQHV.

The chain links TRBV11-2 to TRBJ2-2; D possibly corresponds to TRBD1 (6 bases). Germline V gene lookup returns CDR1 SGHAT and CDR2 FQNNGV. The length of the CDR3 is 15 residues. Trimming took off 0 bases at V and 7 bases at J, with 12 bases between the two ends. CDR3 sequence (DNA): TGTGCCAGCAGCTTAGAAGGGGGTCGTGGCGGGGAGCTGTTTTTT. Residues: CASSLEGGRGGELFF.